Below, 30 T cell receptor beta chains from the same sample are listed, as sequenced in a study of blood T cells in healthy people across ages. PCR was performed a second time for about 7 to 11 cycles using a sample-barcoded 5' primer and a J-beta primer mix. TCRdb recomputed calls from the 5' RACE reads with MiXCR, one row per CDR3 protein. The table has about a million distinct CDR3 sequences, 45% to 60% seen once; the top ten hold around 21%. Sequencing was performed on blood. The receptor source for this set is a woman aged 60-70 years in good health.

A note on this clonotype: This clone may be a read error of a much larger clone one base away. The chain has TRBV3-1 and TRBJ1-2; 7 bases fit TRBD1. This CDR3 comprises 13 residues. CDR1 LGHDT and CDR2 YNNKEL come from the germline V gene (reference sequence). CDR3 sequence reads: CVSSQGGNYGYTF. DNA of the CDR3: TGTGTCAGCAGCCAGGGGGGTAACTATGGCTACACCTTC.

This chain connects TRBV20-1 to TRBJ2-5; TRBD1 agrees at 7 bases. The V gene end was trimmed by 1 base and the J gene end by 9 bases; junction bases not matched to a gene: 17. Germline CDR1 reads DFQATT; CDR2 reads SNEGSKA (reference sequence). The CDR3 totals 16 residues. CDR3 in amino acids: CSARVPSQGESRAQYF. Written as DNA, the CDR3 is TGCAGTGCTAGAGTCCCCAGTCAGGGGGAGTCAAGGGCCCAGTACTTC.

The CDR3 loop reads CSATGDYEQYF. The CDR3 DNA sequence: TGCAGTGCTACAGGGGACTACGAGCAGTACTTC. This chain links TRBV20-1 with TRBJ2-5; possible D gene TRBD1, 6 bases. The DNA matches TRBJ2-7 better at its end, which makes the J call doubtful. The CDR3 has 11 amino acids. Germline V gives CDR1 DFQATT, CDR2 SNEGSKA (reference sequence).

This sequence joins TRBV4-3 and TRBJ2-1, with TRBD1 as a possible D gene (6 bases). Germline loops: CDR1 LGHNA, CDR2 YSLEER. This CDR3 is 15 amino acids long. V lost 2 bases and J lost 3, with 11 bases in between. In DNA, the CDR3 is TGCGCCAGCAGCCAAACCGGGACACACTACAATGAGCAGTTCTTC. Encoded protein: CASSQTGTHYNEQFF.

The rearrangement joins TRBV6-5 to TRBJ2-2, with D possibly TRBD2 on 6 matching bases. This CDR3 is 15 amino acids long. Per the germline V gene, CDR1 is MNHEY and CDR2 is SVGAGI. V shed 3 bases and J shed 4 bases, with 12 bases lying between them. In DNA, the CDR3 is TGTGCCAGCAGTTATGGAGCGGGCAGCACCGGGGAGCTGTTTTTT. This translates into CASSYGAGSTGELFF.

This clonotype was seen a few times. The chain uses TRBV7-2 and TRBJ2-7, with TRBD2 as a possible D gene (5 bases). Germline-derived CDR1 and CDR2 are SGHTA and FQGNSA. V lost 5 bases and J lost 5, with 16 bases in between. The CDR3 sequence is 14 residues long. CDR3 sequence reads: CASSRTRAGDEQYF. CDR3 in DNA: TGTGCCAGCAGCCGAACGCGGGCTGGCGACGAGCAGTACTTC. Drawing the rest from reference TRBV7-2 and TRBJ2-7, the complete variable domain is GAGVSQSPSNKVTEKGKDVELRCDPISGHTALYWYRQSLGQGLEFLIYFQGNSAPDKSGLPSDRFSAERTGGSVSTLTIQRTQQEDSAVYLCASSRTRAGDEQYFGPGTRLTVT.

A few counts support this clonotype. The CDR3 DNA is TGCGCCAGCAGCCAAGGGGTATCGGGACGGACCCTAAAAGCCTCCTACGAGCAGTACTTC. Translation: CASSQGVSGRTLKASYEQYF. The V gene is TRBV4-1, the J gene TRBJ2-7; D is possibly TRBD1 or TRBD2 (5 bases each). Germline V gene lookup returns CDR1 MGHRA and CDR2 YSYEKL. The CDR3 contains 20 residues. Trimming pared 1 base from V and 0 bases from J, leaving 25 bases between.

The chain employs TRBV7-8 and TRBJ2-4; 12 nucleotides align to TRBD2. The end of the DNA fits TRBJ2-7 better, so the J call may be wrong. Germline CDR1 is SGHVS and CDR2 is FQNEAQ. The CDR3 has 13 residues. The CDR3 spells CAGKLAGGYEQYF. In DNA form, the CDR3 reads TGTGCCGGAAAACTAGCGGGAGGCTACGAGCAGTACTTC.

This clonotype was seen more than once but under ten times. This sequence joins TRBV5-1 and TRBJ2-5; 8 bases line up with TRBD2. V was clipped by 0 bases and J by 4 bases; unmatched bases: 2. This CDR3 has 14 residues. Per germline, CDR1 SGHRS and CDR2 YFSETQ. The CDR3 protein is CASSLEGLAETQYF. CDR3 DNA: TGCGCCAGCAGCTTGGAAGGACTAGCAGAGACCCAGTACTTC.

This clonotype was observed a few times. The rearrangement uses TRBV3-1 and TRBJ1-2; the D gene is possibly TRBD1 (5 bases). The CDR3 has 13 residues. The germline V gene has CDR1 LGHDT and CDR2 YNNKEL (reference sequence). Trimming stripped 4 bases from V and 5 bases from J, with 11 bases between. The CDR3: CASSRGERYGYTF. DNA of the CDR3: TGTGCCAGCAGCCGGGGGGAACGTTATGGCTACACCTTC.

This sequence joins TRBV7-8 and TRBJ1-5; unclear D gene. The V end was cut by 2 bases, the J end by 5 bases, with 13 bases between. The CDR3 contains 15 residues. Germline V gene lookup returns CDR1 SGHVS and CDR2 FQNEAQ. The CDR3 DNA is TGTGCCAGCAGCTTACTGAGCTCCCAAGATCAGCCCCAGCATTTT. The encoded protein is CASSLLSSQDQPQHF.

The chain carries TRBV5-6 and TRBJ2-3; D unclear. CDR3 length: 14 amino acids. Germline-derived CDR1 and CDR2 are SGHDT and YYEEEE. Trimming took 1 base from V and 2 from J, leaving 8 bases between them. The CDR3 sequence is CASSLPTVTDTQYF. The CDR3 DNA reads TGTGCCAGCAGCTTGCCCACGGTCACAGATACGCAGTATTTT. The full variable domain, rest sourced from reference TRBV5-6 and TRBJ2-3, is DAGVTQSPTHLIKTRGQQVTLRCSPKSGHDTVSWYQQALGQGPQFIFQYYEEEERQRGNFPDRFSGHQFPNYSSELNVNALLLGDSALYLCASSLPTVTDTQYFGPGTRLTVL.

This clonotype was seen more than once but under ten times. CDR3 sequence reads: CASSLSATGGVKQYF. As DNA, the CDR3 is TGTGCCAGCAGTTTGTCAGCTACCGGGGGGGTTAAGCAGTATTTT. The chain employs TRBV12-3 or TRBV12-4 and TRBJ2-3, with 8 bases lining up with TRBD2. The CDR3 runs 15 residues. The V gene end was trimmed by 3 bases and the J gene end by 11 bases; junction bases not matched to a gene: 13.

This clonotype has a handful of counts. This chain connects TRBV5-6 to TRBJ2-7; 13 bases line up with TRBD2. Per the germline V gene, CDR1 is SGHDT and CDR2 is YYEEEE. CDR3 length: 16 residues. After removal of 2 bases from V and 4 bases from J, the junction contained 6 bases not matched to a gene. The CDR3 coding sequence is TGTGCCAGCAGCTTCGGACTAGCGGGAGTTAGGTACGAGCAGTACTTC. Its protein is CASSFGLAGVRYEQYF.

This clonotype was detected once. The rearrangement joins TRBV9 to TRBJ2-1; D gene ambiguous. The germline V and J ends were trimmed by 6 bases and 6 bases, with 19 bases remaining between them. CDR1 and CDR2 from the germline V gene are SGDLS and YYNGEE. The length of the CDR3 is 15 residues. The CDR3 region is CASNNLDPFSNEQFF. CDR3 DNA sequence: TGTGCCAGCAATAACCTGGACCCATTTAGCAATGAGCAGTTCTTC.

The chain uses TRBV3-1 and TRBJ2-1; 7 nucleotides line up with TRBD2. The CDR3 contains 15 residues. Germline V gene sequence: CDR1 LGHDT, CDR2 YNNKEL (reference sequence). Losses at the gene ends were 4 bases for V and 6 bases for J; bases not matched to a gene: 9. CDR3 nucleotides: TGTGCCAGCAGCCCCCAGCGGGATTTACCCAATGAGCAGTTCTTC. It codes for CASSPQRDLPNEQFF.

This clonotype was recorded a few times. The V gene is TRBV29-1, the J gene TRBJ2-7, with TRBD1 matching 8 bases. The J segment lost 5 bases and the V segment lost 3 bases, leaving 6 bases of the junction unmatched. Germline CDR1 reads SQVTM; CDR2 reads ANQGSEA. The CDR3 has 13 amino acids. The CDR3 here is CSVEVTGAHEQYF. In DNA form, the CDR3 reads TGCAGCGTTGAGGTGACAGGGGCCCACGAGCAGTACTTC.

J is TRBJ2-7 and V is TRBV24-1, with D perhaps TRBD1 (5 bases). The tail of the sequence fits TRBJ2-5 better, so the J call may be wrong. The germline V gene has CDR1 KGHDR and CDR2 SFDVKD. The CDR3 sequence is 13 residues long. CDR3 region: CATSDRTKETQYF. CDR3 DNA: TGTGCCACCAGTGATCGGACAAAGGAGACCCAGTACTTC.

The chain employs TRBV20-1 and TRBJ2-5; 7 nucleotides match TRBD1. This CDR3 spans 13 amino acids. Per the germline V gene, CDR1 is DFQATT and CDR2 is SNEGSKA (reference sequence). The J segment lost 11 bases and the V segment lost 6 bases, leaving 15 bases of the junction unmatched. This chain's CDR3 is CSARQFGQGEQYF. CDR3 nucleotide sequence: TGCAGTGCAAGACAGTTCGGCCAGGGGGAGCAGTACTTC.

CDR3: CASSLVFRSPSRTSSYNEQFF. DNA of the CDR3: TGCGCCAGCAGCTTGGTTTTTAGGTCGCCGTCCCGTACCAGCTCCTACAATGAGCAGTTCTTC. The rearrangement joins TRBV5-1 to TRBJ2-1; D unresolved. Germline lookup yields CDR1 SGHRS and CDR2 YFSETQ. V was pared by 0 bases and J by 0 bases, with 25 bases between. This CDR3 is built from 21 residues.

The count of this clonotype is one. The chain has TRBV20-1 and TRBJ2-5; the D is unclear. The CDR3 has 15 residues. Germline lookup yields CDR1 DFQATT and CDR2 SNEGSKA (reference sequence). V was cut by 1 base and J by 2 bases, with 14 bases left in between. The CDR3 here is CSARGRGRRQETQYF. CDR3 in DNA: TGCAGTGCTAGAGGGAGAGGAAGGCGACAAGAGACCCAGTACTTC.

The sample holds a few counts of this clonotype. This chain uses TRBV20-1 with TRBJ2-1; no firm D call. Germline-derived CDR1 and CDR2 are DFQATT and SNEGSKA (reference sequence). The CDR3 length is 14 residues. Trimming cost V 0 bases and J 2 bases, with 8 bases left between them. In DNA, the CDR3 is TGCAGTGCTAGAGAAGGCACCGCCTACAATGAGCAGTTCTTC. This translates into CSAREGTAYNEQFF.

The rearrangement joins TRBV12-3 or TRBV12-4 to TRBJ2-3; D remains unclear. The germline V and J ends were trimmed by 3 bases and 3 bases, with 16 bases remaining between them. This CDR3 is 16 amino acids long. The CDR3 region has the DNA TGTGCCAGCAGTTTCTTCCAGGCCGCGAGAACAGATACGCAGTATTTT. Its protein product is CASSFFQAARTDTQYF.

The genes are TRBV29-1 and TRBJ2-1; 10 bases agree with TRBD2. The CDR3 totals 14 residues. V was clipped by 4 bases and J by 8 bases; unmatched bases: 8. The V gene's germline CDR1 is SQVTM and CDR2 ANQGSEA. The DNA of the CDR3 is TGCAGCGTTGCAGCGGGAGGGTTTAGCGATGAGCAGTTCTTC. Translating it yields CSVAAGGFSDEQFF.

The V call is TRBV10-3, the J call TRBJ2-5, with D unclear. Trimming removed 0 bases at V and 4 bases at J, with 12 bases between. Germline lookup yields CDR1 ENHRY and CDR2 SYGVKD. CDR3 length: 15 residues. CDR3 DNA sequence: TGTGCCATCAGTGAGTCGAGTCTACAGTCAGAGACCCAGTACTTC. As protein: CAISESSLQSETQYF.

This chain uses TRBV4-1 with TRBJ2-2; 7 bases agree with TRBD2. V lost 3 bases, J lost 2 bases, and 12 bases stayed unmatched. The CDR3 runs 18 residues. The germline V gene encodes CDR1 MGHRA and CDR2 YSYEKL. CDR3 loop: CASSQYRSRGRNTGELFF. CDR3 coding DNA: TGCGCCAGCAGCCAGTACCGTTCTCGCGGGAGAAACACCGGGGAGCTGTTTTTT.

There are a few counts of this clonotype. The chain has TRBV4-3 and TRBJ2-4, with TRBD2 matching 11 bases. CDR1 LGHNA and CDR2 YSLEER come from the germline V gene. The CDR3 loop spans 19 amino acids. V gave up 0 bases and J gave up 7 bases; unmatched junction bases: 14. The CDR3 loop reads CASSQDDWTSGSPWNIQYF. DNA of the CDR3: TGCGCCAGCAGCCAAGATGATTGGACTAGCGGGTCCCCGTGGAACATTCAGTACTTC.

The CDR3 protein is CATSRDGTALGATQYF. The CDR3 region has the DNA TGTGCCACCAGCAGAGACGGGACAGCCCTCGGGGCGACCCAGTACTTC. The chain links TRBV15 to TRBJ2-5; the match to TRBD1 covers 7 bases. Germline V lookup: CDR1 LNHNV, CDR2 YYDKDF (reference sequence). The CDR3 runs 16 residues. The V and J ends lost 0 bases and 7 bases, in that order; junction bases with no gene match: 11. Full variable domain (remainder filled in from reference TRBV15 and TRBJ2-5): DAMVIQNPRYQVTQFGKPVTLSCSQTLNHNVMYWYQQKSSQAPKLLFHYYDKDFNNEADTPDNFQSRRPNTSFCFLDIRSPGLGDTAMYLCATSRDGTALGATQYFGPGTRLLVL.

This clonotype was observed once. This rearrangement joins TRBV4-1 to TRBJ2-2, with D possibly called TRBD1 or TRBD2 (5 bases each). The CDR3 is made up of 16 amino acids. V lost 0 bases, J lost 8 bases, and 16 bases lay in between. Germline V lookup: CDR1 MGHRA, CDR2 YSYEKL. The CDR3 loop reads CASSQEGPLVVGELFF. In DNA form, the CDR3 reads TGCGCCAGCAGCCAAGAGGGACCACTCGTGGTGGGGGAGCTGTTTTTT.

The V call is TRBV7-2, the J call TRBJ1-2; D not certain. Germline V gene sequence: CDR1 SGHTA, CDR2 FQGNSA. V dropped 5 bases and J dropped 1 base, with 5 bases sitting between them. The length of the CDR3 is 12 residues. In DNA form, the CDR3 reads TGTGCCAGCAGCCCAATTAACTATGGCTACACCTTC. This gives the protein CASSPINYGYTF.